Only one count was recorded for the clone carrying this T cell receptor (beta chain). The data originate from a study of blood T cell repertoires in COVID-19. Background on the study: The origin of the acute and convalescent COVID-19 samples was the United States, Italy and Spain. From T cells, B-cell-depleted T cells, or PBMCs came the material, which was cDNA or gDNA.

Original handling: Nucleated cell counts were estimated from reference gene primer amplification. Method: immunoSEQ multiplex PCR; TCRdb's copy keeps in-frame clones and lacks some. The D gene and trimming were derived from the DNA, and the V and J assignments and clone size from that table. In the table there are some 260,000 clones, about 86% of which are singletons. Germline V lookup: CDR1 SEHNR, CDR2 FQNEAQ (reference sequence). V was pared by 0 bases and J by 7 bases, with 13 bases between. CDR3 size: 15 residues. The gene calls are TRBV7-9 and TRBJ2-1; possible D gene TRBD2, 7 bases. The TCR comes from an elderly man with acute or convalescent COVID-19. Source material: peripheral blood. The CDR3 reads CASSLAGGPPNEQFF. The CDR3 DNA reads as TGTGCCAGCAGCTTAGCGGGGGGGCCTCCGAATGAGCAGTTCTTC.